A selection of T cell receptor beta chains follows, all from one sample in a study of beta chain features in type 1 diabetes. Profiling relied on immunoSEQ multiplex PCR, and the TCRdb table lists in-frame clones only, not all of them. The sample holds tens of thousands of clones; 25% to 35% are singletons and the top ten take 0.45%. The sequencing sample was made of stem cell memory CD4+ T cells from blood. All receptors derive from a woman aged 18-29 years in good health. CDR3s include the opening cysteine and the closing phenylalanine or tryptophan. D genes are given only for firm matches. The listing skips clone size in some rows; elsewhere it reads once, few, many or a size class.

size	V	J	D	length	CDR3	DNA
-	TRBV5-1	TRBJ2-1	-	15	CASSPTPSSYNEQFF	TGCGCCAGCAGCCCAACTCCGAGCTCCTACAATGAGCAGTTCTTC
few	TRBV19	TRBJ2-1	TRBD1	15	CASRDRPRSYNEQFF	TGTGCCAGTAGGGACAGGCCCCGCTCCTACAATGAGCAGTTCTTC
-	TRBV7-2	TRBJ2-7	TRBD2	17	CASSQGLAGAISYEQYF	TGTGCCAGCAGCCAGGGACTAGCGGGGGCTATTTCCTACGAGCAGTACTTC
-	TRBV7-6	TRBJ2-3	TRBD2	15	CASSNSGRRTDTQYF	TGTGCCAGCAGCAATAGCGGGAGGCGCACAGATACGCAGTATTTT
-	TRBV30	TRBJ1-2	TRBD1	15	CAWSDTGGGRYGYTF	TGTGCCTGGAGTGACACAGGGGGCGGAAGGTATGGCTACACCTTC
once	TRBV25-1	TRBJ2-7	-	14	CASSVGQSSYEQYF	TGTGCCAGCAGTGTCGGACAGTCCTCCTACGAGCAGTACTTC
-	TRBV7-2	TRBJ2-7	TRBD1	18	CASSLVWPGTGYSYEQYF	TGTGCCAGCAGCTTAGTTTGGCCCGGGACAGGTTACTCCTACGAGCAGTACTTC
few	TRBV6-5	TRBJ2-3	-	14	CASRPGLRVDTQYF	TGTGCCAGCAGACCTGGACTACGGGTAGATACGCAGTATTTT
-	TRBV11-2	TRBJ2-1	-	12	CASSLDQGEQFF	TGTGCCAGCAGCTTAGACCAGGGGGAGCAGTTCTTC
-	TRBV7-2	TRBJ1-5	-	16	CASSLVRGGVDQPQHF	TGTGCCAGCAGCTTAGTAAGGGGCGGGGTTGATCAGCCCCAGCATTTT
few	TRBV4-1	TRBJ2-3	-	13	CASSLAGEDTQYF	TGCGCCAGCAGCCTGGCCGGGGAAGATACGCAGTATTTT
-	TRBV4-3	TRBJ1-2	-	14	CASSPTGVGAGYTF	TGCGCCAGCAGCCCAACGGGGGTTGGTGCTGGCTACACCTTC
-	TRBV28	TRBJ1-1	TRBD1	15	CASSLAGTGNTEAFF	TGTGCCAGCAGTCTCGCCGGGACAGGGAACACTGAAGCTTTCTTT
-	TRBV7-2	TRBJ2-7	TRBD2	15	CASSLYTSGGGHQYF	TGTGCCAGCAGCTTATACACTAGCGGGGGCGGACACCAGTACTTC
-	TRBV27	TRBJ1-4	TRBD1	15	CASREWTGGDEKLFF	TGTGCCAGCAGGGAGTGGACAGGGGGCGACGAAAAACTGTTTTTT
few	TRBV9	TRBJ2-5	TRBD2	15	CASSVDQRGGETQYF	TGTGCCAGCAGCGTAGACCAGCGGGGGGGAGAGACCCAGTACTTC
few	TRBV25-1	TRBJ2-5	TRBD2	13	CASSVGGEETQYF	TGTGCCAGCAGTGTTGGGGGGGAAGAGACCCAGTACTTC
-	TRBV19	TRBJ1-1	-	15	CASSIGGGMNTEAFF	TGTGCCAGTAGTATAGGCGGAGGTATGAACACTGAAGCTTTCTTT
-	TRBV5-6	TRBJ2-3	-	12	CASSLVTDTQYF	TGTGCCAGCAGCCTAGTTACAGATACGCAGTATTTT
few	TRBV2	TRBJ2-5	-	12	CASRRGQETQYF	TGTGCCAGCAGGAGGGGGCAAGAGACCCAGTACTTC
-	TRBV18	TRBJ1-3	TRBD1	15	CASSRDRSSGNTIYF	TGTGCCAGCTCACGGGACAGGTCATCTGGAAACACCATATATTTT
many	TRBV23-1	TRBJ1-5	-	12	CASSHAGQPQHF	TGCGCCAGCAGTCATGCCGGGCAGCCCCAGCATTTT
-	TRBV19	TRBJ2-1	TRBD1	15	CASIRQGAGNNEQFF	TGTGCCAGTATACGACAGGGGGCGGGAAACAATGAGCAGTTCTTC
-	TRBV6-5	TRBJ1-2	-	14	CASSPPGGRHGYTF	TGTGCCAGCAGTCCCCCTGGAGGGCGGCATGGCTACACCTTC
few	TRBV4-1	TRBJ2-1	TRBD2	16	CASSLLASSSYNEQFF	TGCGCCAGCAGCCTACTAGCGTCCAGCTCCTACAATGAGCAGTTCTTC
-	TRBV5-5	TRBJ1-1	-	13	CASSGSGDTEAFF	TGTGCCAGCAGCGGATCAGGGGACACTGAAGCTTTCTTT
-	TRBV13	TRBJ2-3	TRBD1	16	CASSFTTGVRADTQYF	TGTGCCAGCAGCTTTACGACAGGGGTGAGGGCAGATACGCAGTATTTT
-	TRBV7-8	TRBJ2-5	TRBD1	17	CASSLHLISQGSETQYF	TGTGCCAGCAGCTTACACCTCATATCACAGGGGTCAGAGACCCAGTACTTC
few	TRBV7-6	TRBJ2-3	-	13	CASSPSRADTQYF	TGTGCCAGCAGCCCATCACGGGCAGATACGCAGTATTTT
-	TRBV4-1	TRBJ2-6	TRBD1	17	CASSPGTDISGANVLTF	TGCGCCAGCAGCCCCGGGACAGATATCTCTGGGGCCAACGTCCTGACTTTC
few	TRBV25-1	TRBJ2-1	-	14	CASSEGQKVNEQFF	TGTGCCAGCAGTGAAGGACAGAAGGTCAATGAGCAGTTCTTC
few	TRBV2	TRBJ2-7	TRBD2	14	CASSGSGSVYEQYF	TGTGCCAGCAGTGGGAGCGGGAGCGTATACGAGCAGTACTTC
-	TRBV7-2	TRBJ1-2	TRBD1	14	CASSDGQGAYGYTF	TGTGCCAGCAGCGACGGACAGGGGGCATATGGCTACACCTTC
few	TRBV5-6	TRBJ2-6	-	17	CASSLGLGASEANVLTF	TGTGCCAGCAGCTTGGGGTTGGGCGCGTCGGAGGCCAACGTCCTGACTTTC
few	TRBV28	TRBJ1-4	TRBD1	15	CASSAPGQGDEKLFF	TGTGCCAGCAGTGCGCCGGGACAGGGGGATGAAAAACTGTTTTTT
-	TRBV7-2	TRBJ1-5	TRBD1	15	CASSPGTDSNQPQHF	TGTGCCAGCAGCCCCGGGACAGATAGCAATCAGCCCCAGCATTTT
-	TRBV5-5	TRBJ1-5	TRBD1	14	CASSLHRGGQPQHF	TGTGCCAGCAGCCTTCACAGGGGCGGACAGCCCCAGCATTTT
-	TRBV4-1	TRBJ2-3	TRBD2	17	CASSRNKAGAGTDTQYF	TGCGCCAGCAGCCGAAATAAGGCGGGAGCGGGGACAGATACGCAGTATTTT
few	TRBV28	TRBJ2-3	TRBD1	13	CATFDRGTDTQYF	TGTGCCACCTTCGACAGGGGAACAGATACGCAGTATTTT
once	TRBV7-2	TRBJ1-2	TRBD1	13	CASGRGLLDGYTF	TGTGCCAGCGGTAGGGGGCTCCTCGACGGCTACACCTTC
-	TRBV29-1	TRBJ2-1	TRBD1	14	CSVDPGQTYNEQFF	TGCAGCGTGGATCCGGGACAGACCTACAATGAGCAGTTCTTC
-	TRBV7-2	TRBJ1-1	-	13	CASSLYRDTEAFF	TGTGCCAGCAGCTTATACAGGGACACTGAAGCTTTCTTT
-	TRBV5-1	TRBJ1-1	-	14	CASSLEGRFTEAFF	TGCGCCAGCAGCTTGGAGGGGAGGTTCACTGAAGCTTTCTTT
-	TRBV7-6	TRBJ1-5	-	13	CASSQGQFMIQHF	TGTGCCAGCAGCCAGGGGCAGTTCATGATCCAGCATTTT
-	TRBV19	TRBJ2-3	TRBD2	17	CASSIHRAGDGTDTQYF	TGTGCCAGTAGTATACACCGAGCGGGAGACGGCACAGATACGCAGTATTTT
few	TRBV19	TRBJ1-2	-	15	CASSIAPGEGYGYTF	TGTGCCAGTAGTATAGCCCCGGGGGAGGGCTATGGCTACACCTTC
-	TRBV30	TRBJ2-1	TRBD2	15	CAWSPPSGIYNEQFF	TGTGCCTGGAGTCCACCTAGCGGGATCTACAATGAGCAGTTCTTC
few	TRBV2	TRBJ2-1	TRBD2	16	CASTSSGLAGGLEKFF	TGTGCCAGCACCTCGTCGGGACTAGCGGGGGGCCTGGAAAAGTTCTTC
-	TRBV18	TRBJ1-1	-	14	CASSHESGNTEAFF	TGTGCCAGCTCACACGAATCGGGGAACACTGAAGCTTTCTTT
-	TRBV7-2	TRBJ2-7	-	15	CASSIPSVYSYEQYF	TGTGCCAGCAGCATCCCTAGCGTCTACTCCTACGAGCAGTACTTC
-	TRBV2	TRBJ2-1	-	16	CASSEDPGAPYNEQFF	TGTGCCAGCAGTGAAGATCCGGGAGCCCCCTACAATGAGCAGTTCTTC
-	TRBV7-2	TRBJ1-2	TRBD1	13	CASSFEGARGYTF	TGTGCCAGCAGCTTTGAGGGGGCGAGGGGCTACACCTTC
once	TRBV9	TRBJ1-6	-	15	CASSVGTVYNSPLHF	TGTGCCAGCAGCGTAGGGACAGTCTATAATTCACCCCTCCACTTT
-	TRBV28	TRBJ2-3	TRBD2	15	CASSPAAVRGGTQYF	TGTGCCAGCAGCCCGGCCGCGGTAAGGGGAGGGACGCAGTATTTT